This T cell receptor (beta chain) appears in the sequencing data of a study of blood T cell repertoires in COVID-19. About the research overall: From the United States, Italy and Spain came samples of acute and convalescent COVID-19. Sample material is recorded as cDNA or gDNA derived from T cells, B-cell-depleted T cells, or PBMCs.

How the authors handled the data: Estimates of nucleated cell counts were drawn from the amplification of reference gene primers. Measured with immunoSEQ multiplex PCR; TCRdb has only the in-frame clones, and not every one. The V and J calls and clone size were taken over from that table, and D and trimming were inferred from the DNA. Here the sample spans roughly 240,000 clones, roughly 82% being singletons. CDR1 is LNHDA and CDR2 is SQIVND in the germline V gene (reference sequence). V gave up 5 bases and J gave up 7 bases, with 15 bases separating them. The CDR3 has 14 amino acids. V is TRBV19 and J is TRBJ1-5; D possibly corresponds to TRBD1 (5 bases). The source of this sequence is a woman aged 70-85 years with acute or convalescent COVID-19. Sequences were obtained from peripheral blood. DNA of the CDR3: TGTGCCAGTAGTTTTCAGGGATGGATCCAGCCCCAGCATTTT. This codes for CASSFQGWIQPQHF. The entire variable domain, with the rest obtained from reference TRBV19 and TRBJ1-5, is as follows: DGGITQSPKYLFRKEGQNVTLSCEQNLNHDAMYWYRQDPGQGLRLIYYSQIVNDFQKGDIAEGYSVSREKKESFPLTVTSAQKNPTAFYLCASSFQGWIQPQHFGDGTRLSIL.